These T cell receptor beta chains were read from a single sample in a study of CD8 T cells in ankylosing spondylitis. TCRdb used MiXCR to reprocess the 5' RACE reads, holding one entry per CDR3 protein. The table lists 500,000 or so distinct CDR3 sequences, 5.3% of them singletons. The specimen sequenced was blood, either unsorted or a sorted T cell fraction (not recorded which). All receptors derive from a male donor with ankylosing spondylitis. Each CDR3 is given with its conserved first and last residue. Fields, in order: J gene, clone size, D gene, V gene, CDR3 protein, CDR3 DNA. A D gene is named only where the DNA matches it firmly. A clone size is listed for some rows: how often the clone was seen (once, few, many), or a class if it is expanded.

J gene: TRBJ2-7; clone size: many; D gene: -; V gene: TRBV5-1; CDR3 protein: CASSLASVSHEQYF; CDR3 DNA: TGCGCCAGCAGCTTGGCCTCAGTGTCCCACGAGCAGTACTTC
J gene: TRBJ2-2; clone size: many; D gene: -; V gene: TRBV27; CDR3 protein: CASSLVFTGELFF; CDR3 DNA: TGTGCCAGCAGTCTAGTCTTCACCGGGGAGCTGTTTTTT
J gene: TRBJ1-1; clone size: many; D gene: -; V gene: TRBV9; CDR3 protein: CASSADVNTEAFF; CDR3 DNA: TGTGCCAGCAGCGCCGACGTGAACACTGAAGCTTTCTTT
J gene: TRBJ1-5; clone size: many; D gene: TRBD1; V gene: TRBV10-2; CDR3 protein: CATIPGQGSLLQHF; CDR3 DNA: TGCGCCACCATACCGGGACAGGGTTCCCTGTTGCAGCATTTT
J gene: TRBJ2-7; clone size: -; D gene: -; V gene: TRBV5-5; CDR3 protein: CASGRDYEQYF; CDR3 DNA: TGTGCCTCCGGTCGGGACTACGAGCAGTACTTC
J gene: TRBJ1-1; clone size: many; D gene: TRBD1; V gene: TRBV29-1; CDR3 protein: CSVAWTGNTEAFF; CDR3 DNA: TGCAGCGTTGCATGGACAGGGAACACTGAAGCTTTCTTT
J gene: TRBJ1-2; clone size: many; D gene: TRBD1; V gene: TRBV20-1; CDR3 protein: CSAPLQGQGVGGYTF; CDR3 DNA: TGCAGTGCCCCCCTACAGGGGCAAGGAGTAGGTGGCTACACCTTC
J gene: TRBJ2-5; clone size: many; D gene: -; V gene: TRBV28; CDR3 protein: CASSRRGRDDETQYF; CDR3 DNA: TGTGCCAGCAGCCGCAGGGGTCGGGACGATGAGACCCAGTACTTC
J gene: TRBJ2-1; clone size: many; D gene: -; V gene: TRBV6-1; CDR3 protein: CASNRGSDNEQFF; CDR3 DNA: TGTGCCAGCAACCGGGGGAGTGACAATGAGCAGTTCTTC
J gene: TRBJ1-1; clone size: -; D gene: -; V gene: TRBV6-2/TRBV6-3; CDR3 protein: CASSPRHEAFF; CDR3 DNA: TGTGCCAGTTCTCCCCGACATGAAGCTTTCTTT
J gene: TRBJ2-6; clone size: few; D gene: -; V gene: TRBV7-2; CDR3 protein: CASSLVGPDSGANVLTF; CDR3 DNA: TGTGCCAGCAGCTTAGTGGGACCAGACTCTGGGGCCAACGTCCTGACTTTC
J gene: TRBJ2-7; clone size: few; D gene: -; V gene: TRBV4-1; CDR3 protein: CASSQVALYEQYF; CDR3 DNA: TGCGCCAGCAGCCAAGTGGCCCTGTACGAGCAGTACTTC
J gene: TRBJ2-3; clone size: many; D gene: TRBD2; V gene: TRBV4-1; CDR3 protein: CASSQNPSGSDRSTDTQYF; CDR3 DNA: TGCGCCAGCAGCCAAAACCCTAGCGGGAGCGACCGATCCACAGATACGCAGTATTTT
J gene: TRBJ2-7; clone size: many; D gene: -; V gene: TRBV7-2; CDR3 protein: CASSLDGGTPYEQYF; CDR3 DNA: TGTGCCAGCAGCTTAGACGGAGGGACGCCCTACGAGCAGTACTTC
J gene: TRBJ2-2; clone size: many; D gene: -; V gene: TRBV5-1; CDR3 protein: CASSLRTDTGELFF; CDR3 DNA: TGCGCCAGCAGCCTAAGGACAGATACCGGGGAGCTGTTTTTT
J gene: TRBJ2-1; clone size: many; D gene: TRBD2; V gene: TRBV5-1; CDR3 protein: CASSPLTSGGNEQFF; CDR3 DNA: TGCGCCAGCAGCCCTTTGACTAGCGGGGGAAATGAGCAGTTCTTC
J gene: TRBJ1-2; clone size: -; D gene: -; V gene: TRBV5-6; CDR3 protein: CAMGPGLDSLEGYTF; CDR3 DNA: TGTGCCATGGGCCCCGGGCTCGACAGCCTGGAGGGCTACACCTTC
J gene: TRBJ2-1; clone size: -; D gene: TRBD2; V gene: TRBV4-2; CDR3 protein: CASSEGLADNNEQFF; CDR3 DNA: TGTGCCAGCAGTGAGGGGCTAGCGGATAACAATGAGCAGTTCTTC
J gene: TRBJ1-1; clone size: many; D gene: -; V gene: TRBV4-2; CDR3 protein: CASSQGALNTEAFF; CDR3 DNA: TGTGCCAGCAGCCAAGGAGCCTTGAACACTGAAGCTTTCTTT
J gene: TRBJ2-1; clone size: many; D gene: -; V gene: TRBV20-1; CDR3 protein: CSASRNSEQFF; CDR3 DNA: TGCAGTGCTAGTCGGAACAGTGAGCAGTTCTTC
J gene: TRBJ2-1; clone size: many; D gene: -; V gene: TRBV20-1; CDR3 protein: CSARVLSGDPYNEQFF; CDR3 DNA: TGCAGTGCTAGAGTTCTTAGTGGGGACCCATACAATGAGCAGTTCTTC
J gene: TRBJ2-7; clone size: many; D gene: TRBD2; V gene: TRBV29-1; CDR3 protein: CSVEGLAGAHEQYF; CDR3 DNA: TGCAGCGTTGAAGGTTTAGCGGGAGCTCACGAGCAGTACTTC
J gene: TRBJ2-7; clone size: many; D gene: TRBD1; V gene: TRBV5-1; CDR3 protein: CASSLEDRGEQYF; CDR3 DNA: TGCGCCAGCAGCTTGGAGGACAGGGGCGAGCAGTACTTC
J gene: TRBJ1-1; clone size: many; D gene: -; V gene: TRBV20-1; CDR3 protein: CSARAPLRGSTEAFF; CDR3 DNA: TGCAGTGCTAGAGCCCCATTGCGGGGGAGCACTGAAGCTTTCTTT
J gene: TRBJ2-3; clone size: many; D gene: -; V gene: TRBV7-9; CDR3 protein: CASSARTLSSTDTQYF; CDR3 DNA: TGTGCCAGCAGCGCCAGGACTCTTTCTAGCACAGATACGCAGTATTTT
J gene: TRBJ1-3; clone size: few; D gene: -; V gene: TRBV6-1; CDR3 protein: CACRPSSGNTIYF; CDR3 DNA: TGTGCGTGCAGGCCCAGCTCTGGAAACACCATATATTTT
J gene: TRBJ2-3; clone size: many; D gene: -; V gene: TRBV4-2; CDR3 protein: CASSQGGIGVTDTQYF; CDR3 DNA: TGTGCCAGCAGCCAAGGTGGGATAGGCGTCACAGATACGCAGTATTTT
J gene: TRBJ1-6; clone size: few; D gene: -; V gene: TRBV4-1; CDR3 protein: CASSQALTGNDSPLHF; CDR3 DNA: TGCGCCAGCAGCCAAGCTCTAACAGGGAACGATTCACCCCTCCACTTT
J gene: TRBJ2-2; clone size: -; D gene: TRBD2; V gene: TRBV2; CDR3 protein: CAFSSRGLAVLTTGELFF; CDR3 DNA: TGTGCCTTCAGTTCCCGGGGACTAGCGGTTCTCACAACCGGGGAGCTGTTTTTT
J gene: TRBJ2-7; clone size: -; D gene: -; V gene: TRBV11-2; CDR3 protein: CASSAGQTIYEQYF; CDR3 DNA: TGTGCCAGCAGCGCGGGACAGACTATCTACGAGCAGTACTTC
J gene: TRBJ2-1; clone size: many; D gene: -; V gene: TRBV5-1; CDR3 protein: CASSLAGGGNDEQFF; CDR3 DNA: TGCGCCAGCAGCTTGGCCGGAGGGGGGAACGATGAGCAGTTCTTC
J gene: TRBJ2-7; clone size: many; D gene: -; V gene: TRBV9; CDR3 protein: CASSVDRGRQYF; CDR3 DNA: TGTGCCAGCAGCGTAGACCGGGGCAGGCAGTACTTC
J gene: TRBJ1-1; clone size: many; D gene: -; V gene: TRBV7-2; CDR3 protein: CASSQTPNTEAFF; CDR3 DNA: TGTGCCAGCAGCCAAACACCGAACACTGAAGCTTTCTTT
J gene: TRBJ2-7; clone size: many; D gene: -; V gene: TRBV7-8; CDR3 protein: CASGSPHSYEQYF; CDR3 DNA: TGTGCCAGTGGGAGCCCCCATTCCTACGAGCAGTACTTC
J gene: TRBJ2-5; clone size: many; D gene: TRBD2; V gene: TRBV12-3/TRBV12-4; CDR3 protein: CASSSVVRTSGRKTQYF; CDR3 DNA: TGTGCCAGCAGTTCCGTGGTGAGGACTAGCGGGAGAAAGACCCAGTACTTC
J gene: TRBJ2-1; clone size: many; D gene: -; V gene: TRBV28; CDR3 protein: CASSLWQSSYNEQFF; CDR3 DNA: TGTGCCAGCAGTTTGTGGCAGTCCTCCTACAATGAGCAGTTCTTC
J gene: TRBJ2-1; clone size: -; D gene: TRBD2; V gene: TRBV5-1; CDR3 protein: CASSLVVAGNEQFF; CDR3 DNA: TGCGCCAGCAGCTTGGTGGTAGCGGGAAATGAGCAGTTCTTC
J gene: TRBJ2-1; clone size: many; D gene: -; V gene: TRBV27; CDR3 protein: CASSTGINSYNEQFF; CDR3 DNA: TGTGCCAGCAGTACAGGGATCAACTCCTACAATGAGCAGTTCTTC
J gene: TRBJ2-1; clone size: many; D gene: TRBD2; V gene: TRBV7-2; CDR3 protein: CASSRRLAGFYNEQFF; CDR3 DNA: TGTGCCAGCAGCCGAAGACTAGCGGGATTTTACAATGAGCAGTTCTTC
J gene: TRBJ2-3; clone size: -; D gene: -; V gene: TRBV20-1; CDR3 protein: CSASRAIGDTQYF; CDR3 DNA: TGCAGTGCTAGTCGGGCGATAGGAGATACGCAGTATTTT
J gene: TRBJ1-1; clone size: many; D gene: -; V gene: TRBV4-2; CDR3 protein: CASSQDRGLMNTEAFF; CDR3 DNA: TGTGCCAGCAGCCAAGATCGTGGGCTAATGAACACTGAAGCTTTCTTT
J gene: TRBJ1-2; clone size: many; D gene: -; V gene: TRBV6-5; CDR3 protein: CASSYSGIGYGYTF; CDR3 DNA: TGTGCCAGCAGTTACTCGGGTATCGGGTATGGCTACACCTTC
J gene: TRBJ1-1; clone size: -; D gene: -; V gene: TRBV4-1; CDR3 protein: CASRNRALNTEAFF; CDR3 DNA: TGCGCCAGCAGGAACAGGGCCCTGAACACTGAAGCTTTCTTT
J gene: TRBJ2-3; clone size: many; D gene: -; V gene: TRBV28; CDR3 protein: CASRPGADTQYF; CDR3 DNA: TGTGCCAGCAGACCGGGGGCGGATACGCAGTATTTT
J gene: TRBJ2-7; clone size: -; D gene: -; V gene: TRBV20-1; CDR3 protein: CSARVGGPDSGEQYF; CDR3 DNA: TGCAGTGCTAGAGTCGGGGGGCCAGATTCCGGCGAGCAGTACTTC
J gene: TRBJ2-1; clone size: many; D gene: -; V gene: TRBV6-1; CDR3 protein: CASSSLDGYNEQFF; CDR3 DNA: TGTGCCAGCAGCTCCCTGGACGGTTACAATGAGCAGTTCTTC
J gene: TRBJ1-2; clone size: many; D gene: -; V gene: TRBV4-2; CDR3 protein: CASSQGPRAGYTF; CDR3 DNA: TGTGCCAGCAGCCAAGGTCCGCGCGCTGGCTACACCTTC
J gene: TRBJ2-7; clone size: many; D gene: TRBD1; V gene: TRBV12-3/TRBV12-4; CDR3 protein: CASSFSQGEYEQYF; CDR3 DNA: TGTGCCAGCAGTTTCTCCCAGGGGGAATACGAGCAGTACTTC
J gene: TRBJ2-5; clone size: many; D gene: TRBD1; V gene: TRBV12-5; CDR3 protein: CASGPGTGQETQYF; CDR3 DNA: TGTGCTAGTGGACCCGGGACAGGCCAAGAGACCCAGTACTTC
J gene: TRBJ2-5; clone size: many; D gene: -; V gene: TRBV20-1; CDR3 protein: CSASGTTSWETQYF; CDR3 DNA: TGCAGTGCTAGTGGGACAACGAGTTGGGAGACCCAGTACTTC
J gene: TRBJ2-1; clone size: many; D gene: TRBD2; V gene: TRBV4-2; CDR3 protein: CASRHPAGSAEQFF; CDR3 DNA: TGTGCCAGCAGACACCCAGCGGGATCCGCCGAGCAGTTCTTC
J gene: TRBJ2-4; clone size: few; D gene: -; V gene: TRBV12-3/TRBV12-4; CDR3 protein: CASSLGPWGEVQYF; CDR3 DNA: TGTGCCAGCAGTTTAGGTCCCTGGGGGGAGGTTCAGTACTTC
J gene: TRBJ2-7; clone size: many; D gene: -; V gene: TRBV5-1; CDR3 protein: CASSLVWGAADSYEQYF; CDR3 DNA: TGCGCCAGCAGCCTAGTTTGGGGTGCGGCAGATTCCTACGAGCAGTACTTC